Reported below is one T cell receptor (beta chain). V was clipped by 5 bases and J by 2 bases, with 12 bases between them. Germline V gene data show CDR1 as MNHEY and CDR2 as SMNVEV (reference sequence). The CDR3 sequence is 14 residues long. This entry comes from a study of blood T cell repertoires in COVID-19. Method: immunoSEQ multiplex PCR; TCRdb's copy keeps in-frame clones and lacks some. The sample carries about 71,000 clones, 80% to 90% recorded once. The TCR comes from a young man with acute or convalescent COVID-19. Sequenced material: peripheral blood. V is TRBV27 and J is TRBJ2-5; possibly TRBD1 for D (6 bases). CDR3 protein: CASSPRTAQETQYF. CDR3 DNA: TGTGCCAGCAGTCCCAGGACAGCGCAAGAGACCCAGTACTTC.